This record covers a single T cell receptor beta chain. The target antigen is unknown. These data come from a study of cytomegalovirus exposure and HLA in healthy donors. Findings and caveats of the study: The authors listed some 150 TCR beta chains as cytomegalovirus-associated.

The V gene's germline CDR1 is ENHRY and CDR2 SYGVKD. V shed 6 bases, J shed 3 bases, and the junction held 3 bases outside the gene matches. The CDR3 contains 13 residues. Clones were sequenced by immunoSEQ multiplex PCR, and TCRdb holds only the in-frame ones, with some missing. Of under 200,000 clones in the sample, under 95% were seen once. The chain has TRBV10-3 and TRBJ2-7; TRBD1 agrees at 9 bases. The sequenced material came from PBMCs. The receptor was derived from a woman between 18 and 30 years old in good health and CMV-seropositive. The CDR3 region is CAISPGQGYEQYF. CDR3 bases: TGTGCCATCAGCCCGGGACAGGGCTACGAGCAGTACTTC.